Listed below are T cell receptor beta chains from one sample, sequenced in a study of cytomegalovirus exposure and HLA in healthy donors. The protocol was immunoSEQ multiplex PCR, while the TCRdb copy is restricted to in-frame clones and leaves out a portion. The sample has about 200,000 clones; 65% to 80% are singletons. Sequenced: PBMCs. These receptors originate from a woman aged 25-40 years in good health and CMV-seropositive. CDR3s include the opening cysteine and the closing phenylalanine or tryptophan. Fields, in order: J gene, V gene, D gene, clone size, CDR3 protein, CDR3 DNA. The D gene is left open where the match is weak. The size of a clone is reported for some rows only, either as once, few or many, or as a class for expanded clones.

TRBJ2-5 TRBV11-2 NA NA CASSSEGGETQYF TGTGCCAGCAGTTCAGAGGGAGGTGAGACCCAGTACTTC
TRBJ2-5 TRBV2 NA NA CASTSGAGAQYF TGTGCCAGCACCTCAGGGGCCGGAGCCCAGTACTTC
TRBJ2-5 TRBV11-2 NA NA CASSLGGLGTQYF TGTGCCAGCAGCTTAGGGGGGCTCGGGACCCAGTACTTC
TRBJ2-2 TRBV5-1 TRBD2 NA CASSEPGLATGELFF TGCGCCAGCAGCGAACCGGGACTAGCGACCGGGGAGCTGTTTTTT
TRBJ1-2 TRBV6-4 TRBD1 few CASSEGQGARGYTF TGTGCCAGCAGTGAGGGACAGGGGGCGAGAGGCTACACCTTC
TRBJ2-7 TRBV6-6 NA few CASSYRAGGSYEQYF TGTGCCAGCAGTTACAGGGCGGGTGGCTCCTACGAGCAGTACTTC
TRBJ2-5 TRBV5-1 TRBD1 few CASSAPGQVETQYF TGCGCCAGCAGCGCCCCGGGACAGGTGGAGACCCAGTACTTC
TRBJ1-2 TRBV10-3 TRBD1 NA CAIFGQEDYGYTF TGTGCCATTTTTGGACAGGAGGACTATGGCTACACCTTC
TRBJ2-1 TRBV5-1 NA NA CASSPPTGGTEQFF TGCGCCAGCAGCCCACCCACAGGAGGGACTGAGCAGTTCTTC
TRBJ2-7 TRBV6-1 NA NA CASSEEYLPGYEQYF TGTGCCAGCAGTGAAGAGTACCTCCCAGGCTACGAGCAGTACTTC
TRBJ1-1 TRBV7-9 NA few CASQGQGLSSLPEAFF TGTGCCAGCCAGGGGCAGGGGTTATCATCCCTCCCTGAAGCTTTCTTT
TRBJ2-2 TRBV5-1 NA once CASSSHNPNTGELFF TGCGCCAGCAGCTCCCACAATCCGAACACCGGGGAGCTGTTTTTT
TRBJ1-2 TRBV7-9 NA once CASSLHSTNYGYTF TGTGCCAGCAGCTTGCACAGTACTAACTATGGCTACACCTTC